What follows are 28 T cell receptor beta chains derived from one specimen sequenced in a study of cytomegalovirus exposure and HLA in healthy donors (dated by TCRdb to about 2017). Libraries came from the immunoSEQ multiplex PCR assay. For the multiplex PCR, a mixture combining 60 forward primers for TCR Vbeta segments and 13 reverse primers for TCR Jbeta segments was used. Held by TCRdb, this immuneACCESS table contains in-frame sequences only and omits some clones. Under half of the omission traces to an unresolved V gene where checked; the cause of the rest is unknown. The sample table holds some 170,000 clones, of which about 80% were seen once. Clones ranked in the top ten supply under 8% of the sample. The material sequenced was PBMCs. The source is a man in his forties in good health and CMV-seropositive.

The chain has TRBV11-2 and TRBJ2-3, with D perhaps TRBD2 (5 bases). This CDR3 spans 17 amino acids. Germline CDR1 and CDR2: SGHAT and FQNNGV. V was shortened by 0 bases and J by 2 bases, with 15 bases between the two germline ends. The CDR3 protein is CASSLEGSGRLTDTQYF. CDR3 coding DNA: TGTGCCAGCAGCTTAGAGGGCAGCGGAAGACTCACAGATACGCAGTATTTT. Looking up the rest from reference TRBV11-2 and TRBJ2-3 gives the full variable domain: EAGVAQSPRYKIIEKRQSVAFWCNPISGHATLYWYQQILGQGPKLLIQFQNNGVVDDSQLPKDRFSAERLKGVDSTLKIQPAKLEDSAVYLCASSLEGSGRLTDTQYFGPGTRLTVL.

This clone showed up just once. CDR3 DNA: TGTGCCATCAGTGAGGGTTCTGGGGCGGGGCAAGAGACCCAGTACTTC. Residues: CAISEGSGAGQETQYF. The rearrangement joins TRBV10-3 to TRBJ2-5; maybe TRBD2 (6 bases). V gave up 2 bases and J gave up 2 bases, with 15 bases separating them. Per germline, CDR1 ENHRY and CDR2 SYGVKD. This CDR3 comprises 16 residues.

J is TRBJ2-1 and V is TRBV30; the match to TRBD1 covers 10 bases. The CDR3 consists of 13 residues. Trimming removed 3 bases from V and 8 bases from J; junction bases left unmatched: 4. The germline V gene has CDR1 GTSNPN and CDR2 SVGIG (reference sequence). CDR3 DNA sequence: TGTGCCTGGAGCAGGACAGGGGGGGATGAGCAGTTCTTC. Protein product: CAWSRTGGDEQFF.

V is TRBV11-3 and J is TRBJ2-7; D is uncertain. V was cut by 8 bases and J by 2 bases, with 13 bases left in between. Germline V lookup: CDR1 SGHNT, CDR2 YENEEA. This CDR3 comprises 13 residues. The CDR3 coding sequence is TGTGCCAGCTCGACACCCTTGACCTACGAGCAGTACTTC. Protein sequence: CASSTPLTYEQYF.

The CDR3 DNA sequence: TGTGCCAGCCTGGACAGGGCTGATGAAAAACTGTTTTTT. Protein: CASLDRADEKLFF. The rearrangement joins TRBV28 to TRBJ1-4; TRBD1 matches at 8 bases. V trimming: 8 bases; J trimming: 6 bases; junction bases outside the gene matches: 5. Germline CDR1 is MDHEN and CDR2 is SYDVKM. CDR3 length: 13 amino acids.

The table lists this clone with a count of one. This chain joins TRBV27 and TRBJ2-3; D is unclear. V gave up 5 bases and J gave up 4 bases, with 16 bases separating them. Germline CDR1 is MNHEY and CDR2 is SMNVEV (reference sequence). CDR3 size: 15 residues. This CDR3 is CASSPRLTFADTQYF. In DNA form, the CDR3 reads TGTGCCAGCAGTCCCCGACTCACTTTTGCAGATACGCAGTATTTT.

This clone was seen only a few times. The V gene is TRBV9, the J gene TRBJ2-1; TRBD2 agrees at 7 bases. The ends lost 4 bases at V and 10 bases at J; junction bases unmatched: 14. The CDR3 spans 15 residues. Germline-derived CDR1 and CDR2 are SGDLS and YYNGEE. The CDR3 here is CASSPFAGEVREQFF. The CDR3, as DNA: TGTGCCAGCAGCCCGTTTGCGGGAGAAGTACGAGAGCAGTTCTTC.

The chain links TRBV19 to TRBJ1-2; D remains unclear. Germline V gene lookup returns CDR1 LNHDA and CDR2 SQIVND (reference sequence). There are 15 residues in the CDR3. The V and J ends lost 3 bases and 1 base respectively, with 12 bases between them. This CDR3 reads CASSINGRGNYGYTF. In DNA form, the CDR3 reads TGTGCCAGTAGTATCAATGGTCGAGGTAACTATGGCTACACCTTC.

The J gene is TRBJ1-1, the V gene TRBV11-2; the D is unclear. Germline CDR1 is SGHAT and CDR2 is FQNNGV. V was cut by 3 bases and J by 0 bases, with 5 bases left in between. The length of the CDR3 is 13 residues. The DNA for the CDR3 is TGTGCCAGCAGCTTGACTATGAACACTGAAGCTTTCTTT. Translating gives CASSLTMNTEAFF.

In DNA form, the CDR3 reads TGTGCCAGCAGGGCGGCCGACGTGAACACTGAAGCTTTCTTT. Amino acid sequence: CASRAADVNTEAFF. This chain uses TRBV2 with TRBJ1-1; D uncertain. The germline V and J ends were trimmed by 6 bases and 0 bases, with 11 bases remaining between them. Germline V gene sequence: CDR1 SNHLY, CDR2 FYNNEI. The CDR3 length is 14 residues.

The chain is built from TRBV5-4 and TRBJ1-3; unclear D gene. This CDR3 is built from 14 residues. Germline CDR1 reads SGHNT; CDR2 reads YYREEE (reference sequence). Trimming removed 7 bases from V and 4 bases from J, with 15 bases in between. CDR3 sequence: CASSSGGVGNTIYF. DNA of the CDR3: TGTGCCAGCTCCTCGGGAGGAGTCGGAAACACCATATATTTT.

The chain couples TRBV25-1 to TRBJ2-5, with 8 bases matching TRBD1. The CDR3 has 14 amino acids. The V gene end was trimmed by 1 base and the J gene end by 5 bases; junction bases not matched to a gene: 3. CDR1 and CDR2 from the germline V gene are MGHDK and SYGVNS. The CDR3 loop is CASSEFRGPETQYF. CDR3 sequence (DNA): TGTGCCAGCAGTGAATTCAGGGGGCCGGAGACCCAGTACTTC.

CDR3 sequence: CASSKGQGSGEQYF. The DNA for the CDR3 is TGTGCCAGCAGTAAAGGACAGGGGTCGGGCGAGCAGTACTTC. The rearrangement joins TRBV28 to TRBJ2-7; 9 bases are a match to TRBD1. In germline, CDR1 is MDHEN, CDR2 SYDVKM. The CDR3 totals 14 residues. V shed 5 bases and J 6 bases; nucleotides not matched to a gene: 8.

This sequence joins TRBV5-1 and TRBJ1-1; D remains ambiguous. V dropped 1 base and J dropped 7 bases, with 11 bases sitting between them. The CDR3 has 13 residues. Germline V gene sequence: CDR1 SGHRS, CDR2 YFSETQ. CDR3 amino acids: CASSLRESGEAFF. CDR3 DNA: TGCGCCAGCAGCTTGAGGGAGTCGGGTGAAGCTTTCTTT.

This chain connects TRBV5-1 to TRBJ2-1; D may be TRBD2 (5 bases). This CDR3 comprises 14 residues. Germline V lookup: CDR1 SGHRS, CDR2 YFSETQ. Trimming removed 4 bases from V and 5 bases from J, with 13 bases in between. The CDR3 reads CASSAQPGNNEQFF. In DNA, the CDR3 is TGCGCCAGCAGCGCCCAACCGGGGAACAATGAGCAGTTCTTC.

The chain joins TRBV15 to TRBJ2-2, with a possible D match to TRBD2 (5 bases). CDR1 is LNHNV and CDR2 is YYDKDF in the germline V gene (reference sequence). Trimming removed 5 bases at V and 0 bases at J, with 13 bases between. The CDR3 is 16 amino acids. CDR3 sequence: CATSRHGVANTGELFF. Written as DNA, the CDR3 is TGTGCCACCAGCCGGCACGGGGTAGCGAACACCGGGGAGCTGTTTTTT. Full variable domain (missing parts from reference TRBV15 and TRBJ2-2): DAMVIQNPRYQVTQFGKPVTLSCSQTLNHNVMYWYQQKSSQAPKLLFHYYDKDFNNEADTPDNFQSRRPNTSFCFLDIRSPGLGDTAMYLCATSRHGVANTGELFFGEGSRLTVL.

The chain uses TRBV15 and TRBJ1-2, with D perhaps matching TRBD1 (5 bases). V shed 0 bases and J shed 3 bases, with 8 bases lying between them. Per the germline V gene, CDR1 is LNHNV and CDR2 is YYDKDF (reference sequence). This CDR3 contains 14 residues. The CDR3 region is CATSRDQGDYGYTF. For the CDR3, the DNA is TGTGCCACCAGCAGAGATCAGGGTGACTATGGCTACACCTTC. Together with reference TRBV15 and TRBJ1-2, the CDR3 gives the full variable domain: DAMVIQNPRYQVTQFGKPVTLSCSQTLNHNVMYWYQQKSSQAPKLLFHYYDKDFNNEADTPDNFQSRRPNTSFCFLDIRSPGLGDTAMYLCATSRDQGDYGYTFGSGTRLTVV.

Comment on this clone: At one end, the junction sequence differs from germline, possibly due to a read error. The J gene is TRBJ2-1, the V gene TRBV6-5; TRBD2 might be the D (5 bases). Germline lookup yields CDR1 MNHEY and CDR2 SVGAGI. The length of the CDR3 is 15 residues. The chain's CDR3 is CASSTLGVSHNEQFF. CDR3 coding DNA: TGTGCCAGCAGTACCCTCGGGGTCTCCCACAATGAGCAGTTCTTC.

This clone was seen just once. V usage is TRBV5-6 and J usage is TRBJ1-6; D is unresolved. The CDR3 extends over 15 amino acids. Germline V gene lookup returns CDR1 SGHDT and CDR2 YYEEEE. Deletions cut 2 bases from V and 3 bases from J, with 9 bases between. Here the CDR3 DNA reads TGTGCCAGCAGCTTCGCCCGGAGCTATAATTCACCCCTCCACTTT. Encoded protein: CASSFARSYNSPLHF.

The chain carries TRBV9 and TRBJ2-1, with TRBD2 matching over 9 bases. The CDR3 runs to 18 residues. The V segment lost 0 bases and the J segment 0 bases; nucleotides outside the gene matches: 7. Germline values: CDR1 SGDLS, CDR2 YYNGEE. CDR3 sequence (DNA): TGTGCCAGCAGCGTAGGTAGCGGGGGCTCGAGCTCCTACAATGAGCAGTTCTTC. It encodes CASSVGSGGSSSYNEQFF.

The V and J genes are TRBV28 and TRBJ2-7; 10 nucleotides match TRBD1. The CDR3 length is 18 residues. CDR1 is MDHEN, CDR2 SYDVKM, per germline. The V gene end was trimmed by 4 bases and the J gene end by 1 base; junction bases not matched to a gene: 13. CDR3 nucleotide sequence: TGTGCCAGCAGTTCGCCTACAACCCGGGACAGGGGATCCTACGAGCAGTACTTC. This encodes CASSSPTTRDRGSYEQYF. The complete variable domain, with remaining parts taken from reference TRBV28 and TRBJ2-7, reads DVKVTQSSRYLVKRTGEKVFLECVQDMDHENMFWYRQDPGLGLRLIYFSYDVKMKEKGDIPEGYSVSREKKERFSLILESASTNQTSMYLCASSSPTTRDRGSYEQYFGPGTRLTVT.

The V call is TRBV5-1, the J call TRBJ1-2, with 8 bases aligning to TRBD1. The CDR3 runs 15 residues. J lost 4 bases, V lost 0 bases, and 5 bases had no gene match. Germline V gives CDR1 SGHRS, CDR2 YFSETQ. The CDR3 nucleotides read TGCGCCAGCAGCTTGGGGACAGGGTTGGGCTATGGCTACACCTTC. Translated: CASSLGTGLGYGYTF.

The table lists this clone with a few counts. The chain couples TRBV5-1 to TRBJ2-2, with 8 bases fitting TRBD2. Germline CDR1 and CDR2: SGHRS and YFSETQ. The CDR3 is made up of 16 amino acids. The junction had 6 bases not matched to a gene; V was cut back by 3 bases and J by 2 bases. As DNA, the CDR3 is TGCGCCAGCAGCTCCAGCGGGAGACTTAACACCGGGGAGCTGTTTTTT. Protein: CASSSSGRLNTGELFF.

CDR3 sequence reads: CASSLAGSLYNEQFF. For the CDR3, the DNA is TGTGCCAGCAGCTTGGCCGGGAGTCTTTACAATGAGCAGTTCTTC. The chain couples TRBV5-4 to TRBJ2-1; perhaps TRBD2 as D (6 bases). This CDR3 comprises 15 residues. V lost 0 bases, J lost 4 bases, and 11 bases lay in between. CDR1 is SGHNT, CDR2 YYREEE, per germline (reference sequence). Drawing the rest from reference TRBV5-4 and TRBJ2-1, the complete variable domain is ETGVTQSPTHLIKTRGQQVTLRCSSQSGHNTVSWYQQALGQGPQFIFQYYREEENGRGNFPPRFSGLQFPNYSSELNVNALELDDSALYLCASSLAGSLYNEQFFGPGTRLTVL.

The genes are TRBV5-8 and TRBJ2-7; possibly TRBD1 for D (5 bases). CDR1 is SGHTS, CDR2 YDEGEE, per germline. V dropped 4 bases and J dropped 4 bases, with 15 bases sitting between them. This CDR3 comprises 14 residues. CDR3 sequence (DNA): TGTGCCAGCAGCCCGTGGGGCCTTCCGTACGAGCAGTACTTC. Its protein is CASSPWGLPYEQYF.

V is TRBV19 and J is TRBJ2-5, with TRBD2 identical over 9 bases. V lost 3 bases to trimming and J lost 5 bases; unmatched junction nucleotides: 7. Per the germline V gene, CDR1 is LNHDA and CDR2 is SQIVND (reference sequence). The CDR3 loop spans 15 amino acids. In nucleotides, the CDR3 is TGTGCCAGTAGTATTCGTAGCGGGAGTTGGGAGACCCAGTACTTC. This gives the protein CASSIRSGSWETQYF.

The chain has TRBV11-2 and TRBJ2-3; a weak D match, TRBD1 (5 bases). The V gene's germline CDR1 is SGHAT and CDR2 FQNNGV. V was trimmed by 8 bases and J by 1 base, leaving 7 bases between them. This CDR3 has 12 amino acids. CDR3 bases: TGTGCCAGCGTCAGGGGCACAGATACGCAGTATTTT. Translated, it gives CASVRGTDTQYF.

This chain joins TRBV7-9 and TRBJ2-5; the match to TRBD2 covers 8 bases. The DNA end is more similar to TRBJ2-7, so the J call may be wrong. The CDR3 loop spans 15 amino acids. Germline values: CDR1 SEHNR, CDR2 FQNEAQ (reference sequence). Here the CDR3 DNA reads TGTGCCAGCAGCTCCGGACTAGCTGGGTCCTACGAGCAGTACTTC. Encoded protein: CASSSGLAGSYEQYF.